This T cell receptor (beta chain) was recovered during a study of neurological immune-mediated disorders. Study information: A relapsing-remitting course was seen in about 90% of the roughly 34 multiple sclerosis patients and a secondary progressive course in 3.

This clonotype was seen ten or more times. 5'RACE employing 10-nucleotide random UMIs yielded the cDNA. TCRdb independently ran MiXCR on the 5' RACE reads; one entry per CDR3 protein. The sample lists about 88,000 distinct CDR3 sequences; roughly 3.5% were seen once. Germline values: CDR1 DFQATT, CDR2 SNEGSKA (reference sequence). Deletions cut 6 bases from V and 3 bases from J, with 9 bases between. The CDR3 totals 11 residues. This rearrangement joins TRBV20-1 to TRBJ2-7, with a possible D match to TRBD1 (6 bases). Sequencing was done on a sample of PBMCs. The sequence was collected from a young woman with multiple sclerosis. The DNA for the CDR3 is TGCAGTGCCCCCAGGGGCTACGAGCAGTACTTC. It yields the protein CSAPRGYEQYF.